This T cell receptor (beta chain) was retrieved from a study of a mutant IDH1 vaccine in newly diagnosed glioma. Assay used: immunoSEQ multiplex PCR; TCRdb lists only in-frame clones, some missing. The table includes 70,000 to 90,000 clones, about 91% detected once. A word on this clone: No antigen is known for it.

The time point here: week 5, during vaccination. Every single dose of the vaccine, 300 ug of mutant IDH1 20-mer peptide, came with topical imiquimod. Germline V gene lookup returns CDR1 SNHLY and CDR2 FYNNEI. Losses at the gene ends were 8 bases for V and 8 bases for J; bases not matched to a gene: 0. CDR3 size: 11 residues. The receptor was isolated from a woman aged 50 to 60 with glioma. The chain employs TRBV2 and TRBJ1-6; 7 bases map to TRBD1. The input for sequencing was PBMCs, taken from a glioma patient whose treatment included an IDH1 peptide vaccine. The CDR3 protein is CASQGDSPLHF. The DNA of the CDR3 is TGTGCCAGCCAGGGGGATTCACCCCTCCACTTT.